This entry concerns a single T cell receptor (beta chain). Antigen: not known. The germline CDR1 and CDR2 sequences are SGHAT and FQNNGV. V trimming: 5 bases; J trimming: 3 bases; junction bases outside the gene matches: 8. This CDR3 spans 15 amino acids. The sample originates from a study of CD8 T cells in ankylosing spondylitis. Molecular-barcoded quantitative 5'-RACE produced these TCR beta libraries. MiXCR, applied by TCRdb to the 5' RACE reads, yields one record per CDR3 protein. The sample has about 360,000 distinct CDR3 sequences, approximately 22% seen once. Regarding the study as a whole: It appeared that ankylosing spondylitis blood was characterized by a TCR beta motif of roughly 8 highly homologous variants.

This TCR came from a male donor with ankylosing spondylitis or in good health (not recorded which). The rearrangement uses TRBV11-2 and TRBJ2-7, with 9 bases lining up with TRBD1. Input material: blood, either unsorted or a sorted T cell fraction (not recorded which). The chain's CDR3 is CASSAPGQGRYEQYF. The CDR3, as DNA: TGTGCCAGCAGCGCTCCGGGACAGGGACGCTACGAGCAGTACTTC.